This T cell receptor (beta chain) was captured by sequencing in a study of blood T cell repertoires in COVID-19. Study as a whole: Acute and convalescent COVID-19 samples came from the United States, Italy and Spain. Sources were T cells, B-cell-depleted T cells, or PBMCs; the material itself was cDNA or gDNA.

The table came from immunoSEQ multiplex PCR; TCRdb's copy has only in-frame clones and leaves some out. The table shows around 140,000 clones, with 84% occurring only once. The V segment lost 5 bases and the J segment 5 bases; nucleotides outside the gene matches: 9. Germline V gene sequence: CDR1 SNHLY, CDR2 FYNNEI. This CDR3 spans 14 amino acids. The receptor was derived from a human donor in a cohort sampled during active COVID-19. The material sequenced was peripheral blood. V and J are TRBV2 and TRBJ2-7; 7 bases are a match to TRBD1. This CDR3 reads CASSSRQGRHEQYF. CDR3 nucleotide sequence: TGTGCCAGCAGTTCCAGACAGGGTCGGCACGAGCAGTACTTC.